The clone carrying this TCR beta chain was observed a few times. Its specificity is not known. The data stem from a study of identical twins. CDR3 length equals 14 residues. CDR1 is DFQATT and CDR2 is SNEGSKA in the germline V gene (reference sequence). Trimming stripped 3 bases from V and 1 base from J, with 13 bases between. Via MiXCR, TCRdb re-called the 5' RACE reads, giving one row per CDR3 protein. The sample yields approximately 1.8 million distinct CDR3 sequences, roughly 35% seen once. Study-wide findings and caveats: Abundant beta clonotypes from cord blood had fewer insertions, unlike memory repertoires, which showed none. Beta out-of-frame sequences showed weaker excess sharing between twins. Without tracking the same donors, conclusions rested on cross-sectional statistical analysis.

The source of this sequence is a newborn girl in good health. The V and J genes are TRBV20-1 and TRBJ2-7; D not certain. The sequencing sample was made of cord blood. CDR3 sequence reads: CSASGYRASYEQYF. The CDR3 DNA reads as TGCAGTGCTAGCGGCTATAGGGCATCCTACGAGCAGTACTTC.